Presented here are 19 T cell receptor beta chains from one specimen sequenced in a study of CD8+CD57+ T cells in acquired aplastic anemia. Using genomic DNA as the template, TCR beta VDJ and CDR3 profiling was carried out. TCRdb called the reads again in MiXCR, with one record for every CDR3 protein. Here the sample spans about 120,000 distinct CDR3 sequences, about 50% being singletons. Patients selected for sequencing had displayed CD8+CD57+ cell expansion by flow cytometry. The sample taken for sequencing was sorted CD4+, CD8+, or CD8+CD57+ T cells (not recorded which) from PBMCs. The receptors shown here come from a human donor with aplastic anemia.

The rearrangement links TRBV9 to TRBJ2-7; D call uncertain. The CDR3 runs 15 residues. Per the germline V gene, CDR1 is SGDLS and CDR2 is YYNGEE. V lost 0 bases and J 3 bases, leaving 13 bases between the germline ends. This CDR3 reads CASSVEVGSGYEQYF. The CDR3 DNA reads as TGTGCCAGCAGCGTAGAGGTCGGGTCCGGCTACGAGCAGTACTTC.

The table lists this clonotype with a few counts. The chain carries TRBV29-1 and TRBJ2-7; D not resolved. Germline CDR1 is SQVTM and CDR2 is ANQGSEA. CDR3 length: 12 amino acids. V lost 7 bases and J lost 7, with 17 bases in between. Here the CDR3 reads CSALVTFQEQYF. In DNA form, the CDR3 reads TGCAGCGCCCTGGTGACATTCCAGGAGCAGTACTTC.

The chain employs TRBV20-1 and TRBJ2-7; 8 bases are a match to TRBD2. Per germline, CDR1 DFQATT and CDR2 SNEGSKA (reference sequence). V dropped 1 base and J dropped 2; count of bases not matched to a gene: 10. The CDR3 is 16 amino acids. CDR3 in DNA: TGCAGTGCTAGAGTACTCCTGGCGGGGGGAACCTACGAGCAGTACTTC. Protein: CSARVLLAGGTYEQYF.

This clonotype was picked up many times. V usage is TRBV19 and J usage is TRBJ1-5, with D perhaps TRBD1 (5 bases). Germline CDR1 reads LNHDA; CDR2 reads SQIVND (reference sequence). This CDR3 spans 15 amino acids. The V gene lost 6 bases and the J gene lost 0 bases, with 12 bases spanning the gap. The CDR3 DNA sequence: TGTGCCAGTAGCCCCCCGACAGTTAGCAATCAGCCCCAGCATTTT. This sequence encodes CASSPPTVSNQPQHF.

V is TRBV19 and J is TRBJ1-6, with TRBD1 identical over 7 bases. CDR1 LNHDA and CDR2 SQIVND come from the germline V gene (reference sequence). V was pared by 7 bases and J by 9 bases, with 9 bases of the junction left unmatched. The CDR3 is made up of 14 amino acids. In DNA form, the CDR3 reads TGTGCCAGTACCGTGACAGGGTTAGGTTCACCCCTCCACTTT. It encodes CASTVTGLGSPLHF.

This clonotype was found many times. The chain joins TRBV4-3 to TRBJ2-7; 8 positions match TRBD2. The germline gives CDR1 LGHNA, CDR2 YSLEER. V was pared by 4 bases and J by 7 bases, with 9 bases of the junction left unmatched. The length of the CDR3 is 14 residues. The CDR3 spells CASSLSGGFEEQYF. CDR3 DNA: TGCGCCAGCAGCCTCTCGGGGGGGTTCGAGGAGCAGTACTTC.

This sequence joins TRBV11-2 and TRBJ2-3; no clear D gene. Trimming took 0 bases from V and 1 from J, leaving 11 bases between them. The germline V gene encodes CDR1 SGHAT and CDR2 FQNNGV. This CDR3 region has 16 residues. The CDR3 bases are TGTGCCAGCAGCTTAGAGGGGTGGGCGGGCACAGATACGCAGTATTTT. Translating gives CASSLEGWAGTDTQYF.

This clonotype was counted many times. The chain links TRBV5-1 to TRBJ1-2, with a tentative D call TRBD1 (6 bases). This CDR3 spans 17 amino acids. Germline V CDR1 and CDR2: SGHRS, YFSETQ. V lost 0 bases and J lost 8, with 23 bases in between. Written as DNA, the CDR3 is TGCGCCAGCAGCTTGGGTCAGGGATCCTTTAGGGGGAGAGGCTACACCTTC. It is translated as CASSLGQGSFRGRGYTF.

This clonotype came up many times. The gene calls are TRBV5-6 and TRBJ1-2; D remains ambiguous. The length of the CDR3 is 14 residues. Per germline, CDR1 SGHDT and CDR2 YYEEEE. Trimming removed 0 bases from V and 1 base from J, with 7 bases in between. The CDR3 loop is CASSLEQNNYGYTF. CDR3 bases: TGTGCCAGCAGCTTGGAGCAGAATAACTATGGCTACACCTTC.

The chain carries TRBV29-1 and TRBJ2-3; D assignment may be TRBD1 or TRBD2 (6 bases each). V was cut by 7 bases and J by 1 base, with 15 bases left in between. CDR1 is SQVTM, CDR2 ANQGSEA, per germline. CDR3 length equals 14 residues. This CDR3 is CSGTTGSGTDTQYF. The CDR3 bases are TGCAGCGGGACTACAGGGAGTGGCACAGATACGCAGTATTTT.

This chain joins TRBV20-1 and TRBJ1-6, with D hard to call. The CDR3 covers 13 residues. V gave up 2 bases and J gave up 19 bases, with 21 bases separating them. CDR1 DFQATT and CDR2 SNEGSKA come from the germline V gene (reference sequence). CDR3 residues: CSARRTLDAAPHF. The CDR3 DNA sequence: TGCAGTGCTAGACGAACACTGGACGCCGCTCCTCACTTT.

The V call is TRBV6-2 or TRBV6-3, the J call TRBJ2-7, with D hard to call. The ends were cut back, 0 bases at V and 3 bases at J, with 9 bases in the middle. Germline V CDR1 and CDR2: MNHEY, SVGEGT. CDR3 length: 14 amino acids. CDR3 amino acids: CASSYSNLGYEQYF. CDR3 bases: TGTGCCAGCAGTTACTCGAACCTGGGCTACGAGCAGTACTTC.

This rearrangement joins TRBV6-2 or TRBV6-3 to TRBJ1-2; a weak D match, TRBD1 (6 bases). Germline CDR1 and CDR2: MNHEY and SVGEGT. CDR3 length: 16 residues. Trimming removed 8 bases from V and 6 bases from J, with 25 bases in between. The CDR3 spells CASLGFVAGERHGYTF. The CDR3 bases are TGTGCCAGCTTAGGGTTTGTGGCAGGGGAGCGGCATGGCTACACCTTC.

This clonotype came up once. The chain uses TRBV19 and TRBJ1-5, with a tentative D call TRBD1 (6 bases). Germline V CDR1 and CDR2: LNHDA, SQIVND (reference sequence). The CDR3 length is 12 residues. V was pared by 9 bases and J by 11 bases, with 17 bases between. CDR3 protein: CASEQGGGTQHF. The CDR3, as DNA: TGTGCCAGCGAACAGGGCGGAGGGACCCAGCATTTT.

This chain uses TRBV20-1 with TRBJ2-3; TRBD2 matches at 8 bases. In germline, CDR1 is DFQATT, CDR2 SNEGSKA (reference sequence). This CDR3 has 13 amino acids. The V and J ends lost 0 bases and 7 bases, in that order; junction bases with no gene match: 3. The CDR3 here is CSARDPSGYTQYF. The CDR3 DNA follows: TGCAGTGCTAGAGATCCTAGCGGGTATACGCAGTATTTT.

The V call is TRBV19, the J call TRBJ1-5; 9 nucleotides line up with TRBD1. The CDR3 runs to 15 residues. After removal of 6 bases from V and 5 bases from J, the junction contained 8 bases not matched to a gene. Germline V CDR1 and CDR2: LNHDA, SQIVND (reference sequence). The CDR3, as DNA: TGTGCCAGTAGAAAGAGGACAGGGGATGATCAGCCCCAGCATTTT. It specifies CASRKRTGDDQPQHF.

This clonotype was observed at least ten times. J is TRBJ1-1 and V is TRBV2; tentative D call: TRBD1 (5 bases). CDR1 is SNHLY and CDR2 is FYNNEI in the germline V gene. Trimming removed 8 bases from V and 0 bases from J, with 13 bases in between. This CDR3 comprises 14 residues. The CDR3 sequence is CASFISRVNTEAFF. The CDR3 DNA is TGTGCCAGCTTCATAAGCAGGGTGAACACTGAAGCTTTCTTT.

This clonotype came up many times. The rearrangement uses TRBV15 and TRBJ2-1; the match to TRBD1 covers 7 bases. This CDR3 is built from 16 residues. Looked up from germline, CDR1 is LNHNV and CDR2 is YYDKDF (reference sequence). V shed 3 bases, J shed 3 bases, and the junction held 8 bases outside the gene matches. The CDR3 DNA reads TGTGCCACCAGCAGGACCCGGGACAGTCTCTACAATGAGCAGTTCTTC. Amino acids: CATSRTRDSLYNEQFF.

DNA of the CDR3: TGCAGCGCCCGGGACAGCTGGAACACTGAAGCTTTCTTT. Translating it yields CSARDSWNTEAFF. V is TRBV29-1 and J is TRBJ1-1; the match to TRBD1 covers 7 bases. Germline lookup yields CDR1 SQVTM and CDR2 ANQGSEA. The length of the CDR3 is 13 residues. V lost 7 bases, J lost 1 base, and 6 bases stayed unmatched. The variable domain in full, with the rest retrieved from reference TRBV29-1 and TRBJ1-1, is SAVISQKPSRDICQRGTSLTIQCQVDSQVTMMFWYRQQPGQSLTLIATANQGSEATYESGFVIDKFPISRPNLTFSTLTVSNMSPEDSSIYLCSARDSWNTEAFFGQGTRLTVV.